This entry concerns a single T cell receptor beta chain. No antigen is known for it. This sample's treatment: around 19 received Ad26.COV2.S at low or high dose, single or two shots; 5 received placebo; per-sample allocation not given. The investigators took samples on day 63 after the first vaccine or placebo injection. This specimen comes from a study of Ad26.COV2.S vaccination and SARS-CoV-2 variants. Across the study: In the COV1001 trial, the donor was in the Ad26.COV2.S arm. Donor got 5x10^10 or 1x10^11 viral particles of Ad26.COV2.S.

Overall study findings and caveats: In vaccinated individuals, spike-specific CD8+ and CD4+ T cell responses reportedly displayed substantial breadth.

Profiling relied on immunoSEQ multiplex PCR, and the TCRdb table lists in-frame clones only, not all of them. This sample carries roughly 350,000 clones, around 87% of them seen once, and the ten largest clones take roughly 3.1%. This TCR was sampled from a person aged 18 to 65 who received the Ad26.COV2.S COVID-19 vaccine or a placebo. The source was peripheral blood, collected in a trial of Ad26.COV2.S vaccine versus placebo.

The DNA of the CDR3 is TGTGCCAGCAGTCTGAGGTGGGTTGAGCAGTTCTTC. It codes for CASSLRWVEQFF. The V call is TRBV12-3 or TRBV12-4, the J call TRBJ2-1, with D hard to call. The V end lost 5 bases, the J end lost 9 bases, and 11 bases lay between the germline ends. The CDR3 has 12 amino acids.